The clone carrying this TCR beta chain has only one observation. Its antigen is still unknown. The entry originates in a study of cytomegalovirus exposure and HLA in healthy donors. 13 Jbeta primers and 60 Vbeta primers were used for the PCR. Assay used: immunoSEQ multiplex PCR; TCRdb lists only in-frame clones, some missing. The table includes over 50,000 clones, around 85% detected once. Notes on the study in general: Reports showed the classifier diagnosing cytomegalovirus status with high specificity and sensitivity. Available immune exposure information was restricted to CMV serostatus only. Researchers counted 164 TCR beta chains as cytomegalovirus-associated.

The TCR comes from a man aged 35 to 55 in good health and CMV-seronegative. Sequenced: PBMCs.

CDR3 protein: CASSVSTSGDYEQYF. The CDR3 DNA reads as TGTGCCAGCAGCGTCTCGACTAGCGGCGACTACGAGCAGTACTTC. The V and J genes are TRBV9 and TRBJ2-7; 9 positions agree with TRBD2. J lost 3 bases, V lost 2 bases, and 6 bases had no gene match. CDR1 is SGDLS and CDR2 is YYNGEE in the germline V gene. CDR3 length: 15 amino acids.